This passage covers 30 T cell receptor beta chains from one sample sequenced in a study of OX40 agonist ivuxolimab in advanced cancers. The library relied on the immunoSEQ multiplex PCR assay. TCRdb limited this immuneACCESS table to in-frame rearrangements with V and J called. A share of clones is missing; checked studies link under half to unresolved V genes, and the rest is unexplained. Recorded for this sample are about 50,000 clones; roughly 86% of them occurred a single time. 6.9% of the sample is held by the ten biggest clonotypes. Sequencing used CD4+ or CD8+ T cells sorted from blood, obtained in a trial of the OX40 agonist ivuxolimab. The receptors stem from an adult with an advanced solid tumor such as melanoma, head and neck, liver or kidney cancer.

The rearrangement uses TRBV18 and TRBJ2-1, with 8 nucleotides matching TRBD1. The length of the CDR3 is 12 residues. Germline V gives CDR1 KGHSH, CDR2 LQKENI. With V trimmed by 6 bases and J by 8 bases, 3 bases remained unmatched. In DNA, the CDR3 is TGTGCCAGCTCGGGACAGGACGATGAGCAGTTCTTC. Its translation: CASSGQDDEQFF. Full variable domain (remainder filled in from reference TRBV18 and TRBJ2-1): NAGVMQNPRHLVRRRGQEARLRCSPMKGHSHVYWYRQLPEEGLKFMVYLQKENIIDESGMPKERFSAEFPKEGPSILRIQQVVRGDSAAYFCASSGQDDEQFFGPGTRLTVL.

The CDR3, as DNA: TGTGCCAGCAGCAGCGGGCCGGATACGCAGTATTTT. It encodes CASSSGPDTQYF. The V and J genes are TRBV11-2 and TRBJ2-3; D might be TRBD2 (6 bases). This CDR3 is built from 12 residues. CDR1 is SGHAT, CDR2 FQNNGV, per germline. Trimming left V 5 bases short and J 6 bases short, with 9 bases between.

The sample holds one count of this clone. The chain couples TRBV5-1 to TRBJ2-2; no clear D gene. CDR1 and CDR2 (germline): SGHRS, YFSETQ. V was pared by 3 bases and J by 1 base, with 10 bases between. The CDR3 sequence is 15 residues long. CDR3 DNA sequence: TGCGCCAGCAGCTCGAACGTGGGGAACACCGGGGAGCTGTTTTTT. This codes for CASSSNVGNTGELFF. The whole variable domain, remainder taken from reference TRBV5-1 and TRBJ2-2, is KAGVTQTPRYLIKTRGQQVTLSCSPISGHRSVSWYQQTPGQGLQFLFEYFSETQRNKGNFPGRFSGRQFSNSRSEMNVSTLELGDSALYLCASSSNVGNTGELFFGEGSRLTVL.

V usage is TRBV5-6 and J usage is TRBJ1-5, with D perhaps matching TRBD1 (5 bases). Germline CDR1 reads SGHDT; CDR2 reads YYEEEE. The length of the CDR3 is 15 residues. V was clipped by 3 bases and J by 4 bases, with 14 bases between them. CDR3 bases: TGTGCCAGCAGCTCAGGGCAGGGATGGAATCAGCCCCAGCATTTT. Residues: CASSSGQGWNQPQHF.

This clone has only one observation. In DNA form, the CDR3 reads TGTGCCAGCAGTTTCATGCTCGTGGTAGCGGGAGGGGAGCAGTACTTC. Translating it yields CASSFMLVVAGGEQYF. This chain uses TRBV28 with TRBJ2-7; 11 nucleotides agree with TRBD2. CDR3 length equals 16 residues. Germline V lookup: CDR1 MDHEN, CDR2 SYDVKM. The J segment lost 7 bases and the V segment lost 3 bases, leaving 11 bases of the junction unmatched.

This clone was counted a single time. The gene calls are TRBV5-5 and TRBJ1-1, with D possibly TRBD1 on 5 matching bases. V shed 1 base and J shed 1 base, with 11 bases lying between them. The CDR3 has 15 residues. From germline, CDR1 is SGHKS and CDR2 YYEKEE (reference sequence). CDR3 DNA sequence: TGTGCCAGCAGCTTGAGAGGGGCCGGGAACACTGAAGCTTTCTTT. Amino acids: CASSLRGAGNTEAFF.

V is TRBV7-9 and J is TRBJ2-5; 8 bases line up with TRBD1. V dropped 4 bases and J dropped 4; count of bases not matched to a gene: 5. Germline V gene sequence: CDR1 SEHNR, CDR2 FQNEAQ (reference sequence). The CDR3 consists of 14 residues. Written as DNA, the CDR3 is TGTGCCAGCAGCTCCGCCGGGACAGGAGAGACCCAGTACTTC. Protein product: CASSSAGTGETQYF.

The chain carries TRBV5-1 and TRBJ2-1, with TRBD1 matching over 8 bases. In germline, CDR1 is SGHRS, CDR2 YFSETQ. The CDR3 totals 16 residues. Trimming took 0 bases from V and 5 from J; bases not matched to a gene: 7. This CDR3 is CASSLGRTGPHNEQFF. DNA for the CDR3: TGCGCCAGCAGCTTGGGTCGGACAGGGCCACACAATGAGCAGTTCTTC.

J is TRBJ1-1 and V is TRBV2, with D tentatively TRBD1 (5 bases). V lost 6 bases, J lost 5 bases, and 13 bases lay in between. Germline CDR1 and CDR2: SNHLY and FYNNEI. The CDR3 totals 13 residues. This CDR3 reads CASSREGDTEAFF. The CDR3 DNA follows: TGTGCCAGCAGCCGAGAAGGGGATACTGAAGCTTTCTTT.

The rearrangement links TRBV5-1 to TRBJ1-1; TRBD1 is a possible D gene (5 bases). The germline CDR1 and CDR2 sequences are SGHRS and YFSETQ. The CDR3 consists of 14 residues. Trimming removed 6 bases at V and 2 bases at J, with 14 bases between. The CDR3 is CASNPGSLNTEAFF. CDR3 DNA: TGCGCCAGCAACCCAGGGAGCCTAAACACTGAAGCTTTCTTT.

The V call is TRBV28, the J call TRBJ1-2, with 11 bases aligning to TRBD1. The CDR3 is 17 amino acids. Unmatched junction bases numbered 11, after V lost 3 bases and J lost 5 bases. The V gene's germline CDR1 is MDHEN and CDR2 SYDVKM. In DNA, the CDR3 is TGTGCCAGCAGTTTGGGACAGGGGGGCTGGTTGGGATATGGCTACACCTTC. Its protein product is CASSLGQGGWLGYGYTF.

The rearrangement links TRBV28 to TRBJ2-5; D not certain. Germline assignment: CDR1 MDHEN and CDR2 SYDVKM. The V end lost 4 bases, the J end lost 4 bases, and 4 bases lay between the germline ends. The CDR3 sequence is 11 residues long. CDR3 bases: TGTGCCAGCAGTTCCCCAGAGACCCAGTACTTC. Protein sequence: CASSSPETQYF.

This clone was observed a handful of times. The rearrangement joins TRBV6-1 to TRBJ1-1, with a tentative D call TRBD1 (5 bases). The CDR3 covers 14 residues. Germline assignment: CDR1 MNHNS and CDR2 SASEGT. V shed 6 bases and J shed 1 base, with 12 bases lying between them. CDR3 region: CASSQGYSNTEAFF. CDR3 nucleotide sequence: TGTGCCAGCAGCCAGGGCTACTCGAACACTGAAGCTTTCTTT.

This clone occurred once. V usage is TRBV10-3 and J usage is TRBJ2-1; 7 bases are shared with TRBD2. The CDR3 consists of 14 residues. The ends lost 8 bases at V and 0 bases at J; junction bases unmatched: 4. CDR1 and CDR2 from the germline V gene are ENHRY and SYGVKD. The CDR3 nucleotides read TGTGCCATCGAGCCTAGCGGCTCCTACAATGAGCAGTTCTTC. It specifies CAIEPSGSYNEQFF.

Only a few counts were recorded for this clone. This CDR3 reads CASYPLRWGRANTGELFF. The CDR3 DNA follows: TGTGCCAGCTACCCCCTTCGGTGGGGCAGGGCTAACACCGGGGAGCTGTTTTTT. The chain is built from TRBV11-2 and TRBJ2-2; D may be TRBD1 (5 bases). Trimming removed 8 bases from V and 2 bases from J, with 24 bases in between. The germline gives CDR1 SGHAT, CDR2 FQNNGV. The CDR3 consists of 18 residues.

The CDR3 DNA sequence: TGTGCCAGCAGTGGGGGACTAGCCACAGATACGCAGTATTTT. Amino acid sequence: CASSGGLATDTQYF. The V and J genes are TRBV2 and TRBJ2-3, with 9 nucleotides matching TRBD2. J was trimmed by 2 bases and V by 4 bases; bases with no gene match: 1. This CDR3 contains 14 residues. Germline loops: CDR1 SNHLY, CDR2 FYNNEI.

This clone was seen only once. The chain is built from TRBV7-6 and TRBJ2-5; tentatively, D is TRBD2 (7 bases). This CDR3 spans 12 amino acids. Germline assignment: CDR1 SGHVS and CDR2 FNYEAQ. Trimming cost V 8 bases and J 5 bases, with 12 bases left between them. The CDR3 region is CASGKGGETQYF. The DNA for the CDR3 is TGTGCCAGCGGGAAGGGGGGGGAGACCCAGTACTTC.

This chain joins TRBV6-6 and TRBJ2-1; D is uncertain. The CDR3 contains 13 residues. V shed 9 bases and J shed 7 bases, with 16 bases lying between them. Germline lookup yields CDR1 MNHNY and CDR2 SVGAGI (reference sequence). The CDR3 coding sequence is TGTGCCAGTTCCTACCTCCTGGGGAATGAGCAGTTCTTC. Protein: CASSYLLGNEQFF.

V is TRBV29-1 and J is TRBJ2-7; 7 nucleotides agree with TRBD1. Trimming cost V 5 bases and J 3 bases; bases outside gene matches: 7. The CDR3 totals 13 residues. CDR1 is SQVTM and CDR2 is ANQGSEA in the germline V gene. The CDR3 reads CSVPGQNLYEQYF. As DNA, the CDR3 is TGCAGCGTTCCGGGACAGAACCTCTACGAGCAGTACTTC.

This rearrangement joins TRBV2 to TRBJ2-1; 8 bases agree with TRBD2. V was clipped by 3 bases and J by 9 bases; unmatched bases: 10. The germline V gene encodes CDR1 SNHLY and CDR2 FYNNEI. CDR3 length: 15 amino acids. The CDR3 region has the DNA TGTGCCAGCAGTGAGCACCCAGCGGGAGCCCCTGAGCAGTTCTTC. It yields the protein CASSEHPAGAPEQFF.

This clone was seen a single time. J is TRBJ1-2 and V is TRBV2; tentatively, D is TRBD1 (5 bases). Trimming removed 7 bases at V and 2 bases at J, with 20 bases between. This CDR3 comprises 16 residues. The germline CDR1 and CDR2 sequences are SNHLY and FYNNEI. CDR3 amino acids: CASTATPLGANYGYTF. The CDR3 DNA sequence: TGTGCCAGCACGGCAACCCCTCTCGGGGCCAACTATGGCTACACCTTC.

The J gene is TRBJ1-1, the V gene TRBV5-1; D not resolved. The germline V gene encodes CDR1 SGHRS and CDR2 YFSETQ. Deletions cut 4 bases from V and 1 base from J, with 11 bases between. This CDR3 is 14 amino acids long. The CDR3 loop is CASSPGRGNTEAFF. The CDR3 bases are TGCGCCAGCAGCCCGGGCCGGGGGAACACTGAAGCTTTCTTT.

The chain combines TRBV2 with TRBJ2-3, with 12 bases that match TRBD2. There are 16 residues in the CDR3. CDR1 SNHLY and CDR2 FYNNEI come from the germline V gene. Trimming removed 4 bases from V and 2 bases from J; junction bases left unmatched: 4. CDR3 DNA sequence: TGTGCCAGCAGTGGAGGGACTAGCGGGCCCACAGATACGCAGTATTTT. Translation: CASSGGTSGPTDTQYF.

This chain uses TRBV2 with TRBJ2-5, with a tentative D call TRBD1 (6 bases). Trimming left V 7 bases short and J 4 bases short, with 13 bases between. This CDR3 spans 13 amino acids. Germline CDR1 SNHLY, CDR2 FYNNEI. The CDR3 loop is CASIGRGGETQYF. The DNA for the CDR3 is TGTGCCAGCATAGGGAGAGGGGGAGAGACCCAGTACTTC.

This chain connects TRBV7-2 to TRBJ1-2; 9 bases align to TRBD1. After removal of 5 bases from V and 5 bases from J, the junction contained 3 bases not matched to a gene. Germline CDR1 is SGHTA and CDR2 is FQGNSA. The CDR3 runs 13 residues. The CDR3 region is CASSRGQGYGYTF. CDR3 bases: TGTGCCAGCAGCCGGGGACAGGGTTATGGCTACACCTTC. The entire variable domain, with the rest obtained from reference TRBV7-2 and TRBJ1-2, is as follows: GAGVSQSPSNKVTEKGKDVELRCDPISGHTALYWYRQSLGQGLEFLIYFQGNSAPDKSGLPSDRFSAERTGGSVSTLTIQRTQQEDSAVYLCASSRGQGYGYTFGSGTRLTVV.

The rearrangement joins TRBV30 to TRBJ1-5; D possibly corresponds to TRBD1 (5 bases). The CDR3 loop spans 15 amino acids. V lost 4 bases and J 1 base, leaving 14 bases between the germline ends. Looked up from germline, CDR1 is GTSNPN and CDR2 is SVGIG (reference sequence). CDR3 amino acids: CAWKAGTASNQPQHF. The CDR3 DNA follows: TGTGCCTGGAAAGCCGGGACGGCAAGCAATCAGCCCCAGCATTTT.

The chain employs TRBV11-2 and TRBJ2-1; D is possibly TRBD2 (5 bases). The CDR3 contains 15 residues. V was pared by 1 base and J by 8 bases, with 15 bases between. Germline CDR1 is SGHAT and CDR2 is FQNNGV. CDR3 sequence reads: CASSLALGGPHEQFF. CDR3 DNA sequence: TGTGCCAGCAGCTTAGCACTAGGTGGCCCCCATGAGCAGTTCTTC.

This clone was detected a few times. V is TRBV5-1 and J is TRBJ2-6, with D unclear. Trimming cost V 6 bases and J 4 bases, with 14 bases left between them. Germline assignment: CDR1 SGHRS and CDR2 YFSETQ. This CDR3 has 15 residues. The CDR3 here is CASTEMGPGANVLTF. The CDR3, as DNA: TGCGCCAGCACTGAGATGGGCCCCGGGGCCAACGTCCTGACTTTC.

The gene calls are TRBV7-9 and TRBJ2-1; 8 bases match TRBD1. The germline CDR1 and CDR2 sequences are SEHNR and FQNEAQ (reference sequence). The CDR3 is 12 residues long. Trimming removed 5 bases from V and 14 bases from J; junction bases left unmatched: 8. The CDR3 region is CASSPGRQGKFF. CDR3 coding DNA: TGTGCCAGCAGCCCGGGCAGACAGGGGAAGTTCTTC.

The chain couples TRBV28 to TRBJ2-5, with 9 positions matching TRBD1. The J call is uncertain, as TRBJ2-7 better fits the DNA end. Germline lookup yields CDR1 MDHEN and CDR2 SYDVKM. The CDR3 has 14 residues. The CDR3 reads CASSPGTGIYEQYF. DNA of the CDR3: TGTGCCAGCAGCCCAGGGACAGGGATTTACGAGCAGTACTTC.